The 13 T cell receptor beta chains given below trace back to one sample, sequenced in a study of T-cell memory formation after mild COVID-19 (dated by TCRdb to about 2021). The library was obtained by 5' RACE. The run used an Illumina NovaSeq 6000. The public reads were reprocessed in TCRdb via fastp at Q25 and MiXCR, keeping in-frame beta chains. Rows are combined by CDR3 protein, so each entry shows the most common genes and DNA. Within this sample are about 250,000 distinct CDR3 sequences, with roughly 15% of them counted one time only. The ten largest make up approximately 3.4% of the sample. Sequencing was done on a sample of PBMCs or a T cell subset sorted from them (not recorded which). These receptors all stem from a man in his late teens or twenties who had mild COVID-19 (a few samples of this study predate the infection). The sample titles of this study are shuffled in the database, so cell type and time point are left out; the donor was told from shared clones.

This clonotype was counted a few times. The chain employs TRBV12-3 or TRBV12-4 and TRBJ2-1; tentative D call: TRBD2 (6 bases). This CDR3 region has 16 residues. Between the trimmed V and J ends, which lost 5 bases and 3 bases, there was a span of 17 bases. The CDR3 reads CASSGGTENLYNEQFF. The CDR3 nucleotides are TGTGCCAGCAGTGGGGGGACGGAAAATCTCTACAATGAGCAGTTCTTC.

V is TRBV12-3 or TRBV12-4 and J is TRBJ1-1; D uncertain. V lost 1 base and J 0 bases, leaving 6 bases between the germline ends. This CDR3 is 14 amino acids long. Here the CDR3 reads CASSLDSVNTEAFF. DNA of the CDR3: TGTGCCAGCAGTTTAGACAGCGTGAACACTGAAGCTTTCTTT.

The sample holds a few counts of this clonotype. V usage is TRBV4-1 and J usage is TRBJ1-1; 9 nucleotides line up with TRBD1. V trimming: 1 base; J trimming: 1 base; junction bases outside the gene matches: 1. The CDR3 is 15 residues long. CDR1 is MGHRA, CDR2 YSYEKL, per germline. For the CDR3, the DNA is TGCGCCAGCAGCCAAGGGGACAGGGCGAACACTGAAGCTTTCTTT. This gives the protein CASSQGDRANTEAFF.

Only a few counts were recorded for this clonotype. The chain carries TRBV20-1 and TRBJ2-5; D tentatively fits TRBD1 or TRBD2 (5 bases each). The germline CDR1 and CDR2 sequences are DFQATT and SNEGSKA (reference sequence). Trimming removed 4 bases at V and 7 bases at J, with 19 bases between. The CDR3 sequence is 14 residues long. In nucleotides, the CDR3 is TGCAGTGCTACCGTCGGGGCTAGTAAGGGGACCCAGTACTTC. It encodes CSATVGASKGTQYF.

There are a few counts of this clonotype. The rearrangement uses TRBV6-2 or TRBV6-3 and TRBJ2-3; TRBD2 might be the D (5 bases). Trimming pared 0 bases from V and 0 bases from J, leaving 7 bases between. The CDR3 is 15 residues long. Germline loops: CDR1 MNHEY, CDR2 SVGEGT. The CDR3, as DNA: TGTGCCAGCAGTTACTCGGGGAGCAGCACAGATACGCAGTATTTT. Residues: CASSYSGSSTDTQYF.

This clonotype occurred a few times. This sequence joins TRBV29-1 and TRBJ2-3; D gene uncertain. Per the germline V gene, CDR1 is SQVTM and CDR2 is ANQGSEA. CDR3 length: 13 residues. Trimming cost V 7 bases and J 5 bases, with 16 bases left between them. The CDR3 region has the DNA TGCAGCGGAGGCGGCTCCGTCATAGATACGCAGTATTTT. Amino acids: CSGGGSVIDTQYF.

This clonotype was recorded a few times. As DNA, the CDR3 is TGTGCCAGCTCACCTCGGGGGCCGAACTACGAGCAGTACTTC. Amino acid sequence: CASSPRGPNYEQYF. The gene calls are TRBV18 and TRBJ2-7; the D gene could be TRBD1 or TRBD2 (6 bases each). The CDR3 totals 14 residues. V gave up 3 bases and J gave up 3 bases, with 12 bases separating them. The germline V gene encodes CDR1 KGHSH and CDR2 LQKENI.

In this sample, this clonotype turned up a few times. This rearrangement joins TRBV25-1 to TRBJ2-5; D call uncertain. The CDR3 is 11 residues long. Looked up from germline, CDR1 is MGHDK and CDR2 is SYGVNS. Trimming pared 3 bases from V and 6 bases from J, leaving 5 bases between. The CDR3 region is CASSEKQTQYF. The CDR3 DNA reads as TGTGCCAGCAGTGAGAAGCAGACCCAGTACTTC. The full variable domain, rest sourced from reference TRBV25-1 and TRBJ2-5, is EADIYQTPRYLVIGTGKKITLECSQTMGHDKMYWYQQDPGMELHLIHYSYGVNSTEKGDLSSESTVSRIRTEHFPLTLESARPSHTSQYLCASSEKQTQYFGPGTRLLVL.

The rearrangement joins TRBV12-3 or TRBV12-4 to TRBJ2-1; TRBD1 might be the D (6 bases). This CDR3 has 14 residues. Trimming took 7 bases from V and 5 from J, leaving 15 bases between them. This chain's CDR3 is CASTLQGFNNEQFF. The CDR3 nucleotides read TGTGCCAGCACCCTACAGGGATTCAACAATGAGCAGTTCTTC.

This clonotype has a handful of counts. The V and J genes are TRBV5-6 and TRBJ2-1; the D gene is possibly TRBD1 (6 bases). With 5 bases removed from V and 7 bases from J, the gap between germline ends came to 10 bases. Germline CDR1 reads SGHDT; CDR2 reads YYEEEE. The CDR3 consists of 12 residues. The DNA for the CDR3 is TGTGCCAGCAGGTACAGGGAAAATGAGCAGTTCTTC. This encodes CASRYRENEQFF. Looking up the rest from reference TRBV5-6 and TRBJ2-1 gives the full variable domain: DAGVTQSPTHLIKTRGQQVTLRCSPKSGHDTVSWYQQALGQGPQFIFQYYEEEERQRGNFPDRFSGHQFPNYSSELNVNALLLGDSALYLCASRYRENEQFFGPGTRLTVL.

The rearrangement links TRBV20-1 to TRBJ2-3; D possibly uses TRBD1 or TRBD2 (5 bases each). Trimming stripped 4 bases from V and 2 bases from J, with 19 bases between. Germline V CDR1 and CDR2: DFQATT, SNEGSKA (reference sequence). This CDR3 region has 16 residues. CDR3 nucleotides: TGCAGTGCTAACCCGAGGGGCAGCCCCAACACAGATACGCAGTATTTT. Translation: CSANPRGSPNTDTQYF.

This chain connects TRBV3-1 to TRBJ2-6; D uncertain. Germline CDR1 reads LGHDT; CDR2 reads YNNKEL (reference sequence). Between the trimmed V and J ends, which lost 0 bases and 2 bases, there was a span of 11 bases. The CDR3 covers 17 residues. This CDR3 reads CASSQDPLRAGANVLTF. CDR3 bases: TGTGCCAGCAGCCAAGATCCACTCCGGGCTGGGGCCAACGTCCTGACTTTC.

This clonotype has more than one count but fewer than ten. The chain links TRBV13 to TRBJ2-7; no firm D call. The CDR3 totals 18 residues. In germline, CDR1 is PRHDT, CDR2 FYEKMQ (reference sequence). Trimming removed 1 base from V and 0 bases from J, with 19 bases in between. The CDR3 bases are TGTGCCAGCAGCTTAGAGTTAGGGCTCCCCCGGAACTCCTACGAGCAGTACTTC. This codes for CASSLELGLPRNSYEQYF.